The 28 T cell receptor beta chains below all came from one sample that was sequenced in a study of blood T cell repertoires in COVID-19. Sequencing used immunoSEQ multiplex PCR; TCRdb keeps in-frame clones, though not all of them. The repertoire includes more than 300,000 clones, 85% to 90% of them detected once, and about 10% sits in the top ten. The material sequenced was PBMCs or T cells enriched from blood (not recorded which). All receptors derive from a woman between 18 and 30 years old who had recovered from COVID-19.

The chain joins TRBV2 to TRBJ2-5; D remains unclear. Trimming took 1 base from V and 2 from J, leaving 8 bases between them. The CDR3 totals 14 residues. Germline lookup yields CDR1 SNHLY and CDR2 FYNNEI. CDR3 in amino acids: CASSEERVQETQYF. In DNA form, the CDR3 reads TGTGCCAGCAGTGAAGAACGGGTACAAGAGACCCAGTACTTC.

V is TRBV2 and J is TRBJ2-1, with a tentative D call TRBD1 (6 bases). The CDR3 is 14 residues long. Germline-derived CDR1 and CDR2 are SNHLY and FYNNEI. V was trimmed by 4 bases and J by 10 bases, leaving 17 bases between them. The CDR3 is CASSAEAGVSEQFF. The CDR3 DNA reads TGTGCCAGCAGTGCGGAGGCAGGGGTGAGCGAGCAGTTCTTC.

The chain is built from TRBV3-1 (or the pseudogene TRBV3-2) and TRBJ2-5; maybe TRBD2 (6 bases). Germline V gene sequence: CDR1 LGHDT, CDR2 YNNKEL (reference sequence). This CDR3 region has 15 residues. Trimming shortened V by 1 base and J by 1 base, and 10 bases separated the two germline ends. This CDR3 is CASSQVGGRQETQYF. The CDR3 DNA reads as TGTGCCAGCAGCCAAGTAGGAGGGCGCCAAGAGACCCAGTACTTC.

The chain links TRBV2 to TRBJ1-5; D might be TRBD1 (6 bases). V was cut by 1 base and J by 2 bases, with 9 bases left in between. The CDR3 consists of 15 residues. CDR1 is SNHLY and CDR2 is FYNNEI in the germline V gene. The CDR3 nucleotides are TGTGCCAGCAGTGAAGGGCAGGGGCGCAATCAGCCCCAGCATTTT. It encodes CASSEGQGRNQPQHF.

The DNA of the CDR3 is TGTGCCAGCAGCGAACGGCGGCTGAGAGACAGGGGGCGGGGTGGCTACACCTTC. It specifies CASSERRLRDRGRGGYTF. The rearrangement joins TRBV21-1 to TRBJ1-2; the D call in the table, TRBD1, was not verified against the DNA. TRBV21-1 is marked as a pseudogene. The CDR3 spans 18 residues.

V and J are TRBV6-5 and TRBJ1-5, with D tentatively TRBD1 (5 bases). The CDR3 runs 14 residues. In germline, CDR1 is MNHEY, CDR2 SVGAGI. V gave up 7 bases and J gave up 0 bases, with 10 bases separating them. The CDR3 spells CASIGHFSNQPQHF. DNA for the CDR3: TGTGCCAGCATTGGACACTTTAGCAATCAGCCCCAGCATTTT.

The chain couples TRBV9 to TRBJ2-1; the match to TRBD2 covers 11 bases. The length of the CDR3 is 14 residues. CDR1 SGDLS and CDR2 YYNGEE come from the germline V gene. Losses at the gene ends were 4 bases for V and 8 bases for J; bases not matched to a gene: 5. DNA of the CDR3: TGTGCCAGCAGCACACTAGCGGGAGAAGATGAGCAGTTCTTC. Encoded protein: CASSTLAGEDEQFF.

The J gene is TRBJ2-1, the V gene TRBV5-1; 10 bases fit TRBD2. With 2 bases clipped from V and 7 bases from J, the junction kept 3 bases outside the gene matches. Germline V CDR1 and CDR2: SGHRS, YFSETQ. CDR3 length: 14 residues. CDR3 residues: CASSFSGGANEQFF. The CDR3 DNA follows: TGCGCCAGCAGCTTCAGCGGGGGGGCGAATGAGCAGTTCTTC.

Concerning this clone itself: This specimen includes other DNA sequences encoding the same CDR3. V gene TRBV10-3 combines with J gene TRBJ2-2; 9 positions agree with TRBD1. In germline, CDR1 is ENHRY, CDR2 SYGVKD. This CDR3 is 14 amino acids long. V trimming: 6 bases; J trimming: 3 bases; junction bases outside the gene matches: 2. This chain's CDR3 is CAISRTGDTGELFF. CDR3 in DNA: TGTGCCATCAGCCGGACAGGGGACACCGGGGAGCTGTTTTTT.

This clone was counted only a few times. The chain uses TRBV3-1 (or the pseudogene TRBV3-2) and TRBJ1-1; the D gene is possibly TRBD1 (5 bases). CDR1 and CDR2 from the germline V gene are LGHDT and YNNKEL (reference sequence). The CDR3 totals 17 residues. Trimming removed 1 base from V and 0 bases from J, with 15 bases in between. The CDR3 reads CASSQVAQGYMNTEAFF. For the CDR3, the DNA is TGTGCCAGCAGCCAAGTAGCTCAGGGATACATGAACACTGAAGCTTTCTTT.

This clone has a single count. The chain is built from TRBV12-3 or TRBV12-4 and TRBJ1-1; D is ambiguous. This CDR3 has 11 amino acids. V lost 3 bases and J lost 6, with 5 bases in between. In DNA form, the CDR3 reads TGTGCCAGCAGTTTCGGGGCTGAAGCTTTCTTT. It is translated as CASSFGAEAFF.

The chain joins TRBV7-2 to TRBJ2-7; TRBD2 aligns across 8 bases. The CDR3 runs to 19 residues. Trimming at V came to 1 base and at J to 0 bases, leaving 14 bases not matched to a gene. Germline lookup yields CDR1 SGHTA and CDR2 FQGNSA. DNA for the CDR3: TGTGCCAGCAGCTTAGGTTTGCACAGGACCGCGGGAGGCTCCTACGAGCAGTACTTC. Its protein is CASSLGLHRTAGGSYEQYF. Supplemented by reference TRBV7-2 and TRBJ2-7, the full variable domain reads GAGVSQSPSNKVTEKGKDVELRCDPISGHTALYWYRQSLGQGLEFLIYFQGNSAPDKSGLPSDRFSAERTGGSVSTLTIQRTQQEDSAVYLCASSLGLHRTAGGSYEQYFGPGTRLTVT.

This chain joins TRBV7-9 and TRBJ2-3, with D perhaps matching TRBD2 (6 bases). The germline V and J ends were trimmed by 4 bases and 5 bases, with 25 bases remaining between them. The CDR3 contains 18 residues. CDR1 is SEHNR and CDR2 is FQNEAQ in the germline V gene (reference sequence). This chain's CDR3 is CASSSLSGGREVVDTQYF. Here the CDR3 DNA reads TGTGCCAGCAGCTCCCTCTCCGGAGGGCGTGAGGTTGTAGATACGCAGTATTTT.

The chain carries TRBV5-8 and TRBJ1-1; no reliable D call. The CDR3 covers 12 residues. With 4 bases removed from V and 5 bases from J, the gap between germline ends came to 9 bases. Germline CDR1 SGHTS, CDR2 YDEGEE. In nucleotides, the CDR3 is TGTGCCAGCAGCCCTGAGTGGACTGAAGCTTTCTTT. Protein: CASSPEWTEAFF.

The chain links TRBV19 to TRBJ1-1, with 9 bases lining up with TRBD1. This CDR3 spans 15 amino acids. CDR1 is LNHDA and CDR2 is SQIVND in the germline V gene (reference sequence). V trimming: 2 bases; J trimming: 3 bases; junction bases outside the gene matches: 4. The CDR3 loop reads CASSITGGGYTEAFF. CDR3 bases: TGTGCCAGTAGTATAACAGGGGGCGGGTACACTGAAGCTTTCTTT. The full variable domain, with the rest looked up from reference TRBV19 and TRBJ1-1, is DGGITQSPKYLFRKEGQNVTLSCEQNLNHDAMYWYRQDPGQGLRLIYYSQIVNDFQKGDIAEGYSVSREKKESFPLTVTSAQKNPTAFYLCASSITGGGYTEAFFGQGTRLTVV.

This clone showed up just once. This chain joins TRBV27 and TRBJ2-1, with a possible D match to TRBD1 (8 bases). V lost 7 bases and J 8 bases, leaving 18 bases between the germline ends. Looked up from germline, CDR1 is MNHEY and CDR2 is SMNVEV (reference sequence). This CDR3 has 14 amino acids. Written as DNA, the CDR3 is TGTGCCAGCAACAAACAGGGGGGGCTGGATGAGCAGTTCTTC. It specifies CASNKQGGLDEQFF.

The V and J genes are TRBV5-4 and TRBJ1-6; no definite D call. The CDR3 has 16 residues. Trimming took off 3 bases at V and 7 bases at J, with 17 bases between the two ends. The germline V gene has CDR1 SGHNT and CDR2 YYREEE (reference sequence). The chain's CDR3 is CASSSAGEARNSPLHF. In DNA form, the CDR3 reads TGTGCCAGCAGCTCGGCGGGTGAGGCCAGAAATTCACCCCTCCACTTT.

This clone was seen only once. V and J are TRBV28 and TRBJ1-6; 8 bases match TRBD1. The CDR3 spans 16 residues. J was trimmed by 9 bases and V by 8 bases; bases with no gene match: 15. The germline V gene has CDR1 MDHEN and CDR2 SYDVKM. CDR3 DNA sequence: TGTGCCAGCTCAAATTCCAGGGGGCGAAATGGTTCACCCCTCCACTTT. Its translation: CASSNSRGRNGSPLHF. The whole variable domain, filled in from reference TRBV28 and TRBJ1-6, reads DVKVTQSSRYLVKRTGEKVFLECVQDMDHENMFWYRQDPGLGLRLIYFSYDVKMKEKGDIPEGYSVSREKKERFSLILESASTNQTSMYLCASSNSRGRNGSPLHFGNGTRLTVT.

The chain employs TRBV7-9 and TRBJ1-3; D gene ambiguous. The CDR3 consists of 14 residues. The germline V and J ends were trimmed by 1 base and 2 bases, with 6 bases remaining between them. Germline CDR1 and CDR2: SEHNR and FQNEAQ (reference sequence). CDR3 coding DNA: TGTGCCAGCAGCTTAGGCACAGCTGGAAACACCATATATTTT. Translated: CASSLGTAGNTIYF.

The rearrangement links TRBV28 to TRBJ1-1; D remains unclear. The CDR3 is 12 amino acids. Trimming removed 7 bases at V and 1 base at J, with 7 bases between. CDR1 MDHEN and CDR2 SYDVKM come from the germline V gene. DNA of the CDR3: TGTGCCAGCACGGGTGGGAACACTGAAGCTTTCTTT. Its protein is CASTGGNTEAFF.

In nucleotides, the CDR3 is TGTGCCAGCAGTGAATACAATCTAGACTACACTGAAGCTTTCTTT. Its translation: CASSEYNLDYTEAFF. J is TRBJ1-1 and V is TRBV25-1, with no clear D. The V end lost 0 bases, the J end lost 3 bases, and 11 bases lay between the germline ends. Germline lookup yields CDR1 MGHDK and CDR2 SYGVNS. CDR3 length: 15 residues.

This chain uses TRBV9 with TRBJ2-1, with a tentative D call TRBD2 (5 bases). CDR1 is SGDLS, CDR2 YYNGEE, per germline. V lost 1 base, J lost 3 bases, and 8 bases lay in between. The CDR3 sequence is 14 residues long. For the CDR3, the DNA is TGTGCCAGCAGCGTATCCGGGGACTACAATGAGCAGTTCTTC. This encodes CASSVSGDYNEQFF. The variable domain in full, completed from reference TRBV9 and TRBJ2-1, reads DSGVTQTPKHLITATGQRVTLRCSPRSGDLSVYWYQQSLDQGLQFLIQYYNGEERAKGNILERFSAQQFPDLHSELNLSSLELGDSALYFCASSVSGDYNEQFFGPGTRLTVL.

V is TRBV28 and J is TRBJ1-2; D remains ambiguous. The CDR3 consists of 12 residues. Trimming pared 6 bases from V and 11 bases from J, leaving 16 bases between. The germline V gene has CDR1 MDHEN and CDR2 SYDVKM. The CDR3 loop is CASRPAGRGYTF. The DNA of the CDR3 is TGTGCCAGCAGACCCGCGGGGAGAGGGTACACCTTC.

In its sample, this clone was seen once. V is TRBV7-2 and J is TRBJ2-1; 9 bases align to TRBD2. Germline V gene lookup returns CDR1 SGHTA and CDR2 FQGNSA. Losses at the gene ends were 4 bases for V and 7 bases for J; bases not matched to a gene: 11. The length of the CDR3 is 16 residues. The CDR3 region has the DNA TGTGCCAGCAGCTCCCTTAGCGGGGGTTGGGGAAATGAGCAGTTCTTC. Amino acids: CASSSLSGGWGNEQFF.

Only one count was recorded for this clone. This chain connects TRBV7-6 to TRBJ2-5; possible D gene TRBD2, 6 bases. The CDR3 runs to 15 residues. V lost 5 bases and J lost 5, with 18 bases in between. The germline V gene encodes CDR1 SGHVS and CDR2 FNYEAQ. The CDR3 DNA sequence: TGTGCCAGCAGCGACTCCAGGAGGGGTGAGGAGACCCAGTACTTC. Its translation: CASSDSRRGEETQYF.

The chain carries TRBV18 and TRBJ1-4; D possibly corresponds to TRBD1 (6 bases). V was cut by 3 bases and J by 8 bases, with 16 bases left in between. The V gene's germline CDR1 is KGHSH and CDR2 LQKENI. The CDR3 has 15 amino acids. Written as DNA, the CDR3 is TGTGCCAGCTCACCTACGTCAGGGGCGCGAGAAAAACTGTTTTTT. Amino acid sequence: CASSPTSGAREKLFF.

V and J are TRBV11-2 and TRBJ2-2, with 13 bases aligning to TRBD2. The CDR3 length is 17 residues. Germline V gene lookup returns CDR1 SGHAT and CDR2 FQNNGV. Trimming removed 5 bases from V and 5 bases from J; junction bases left unmatched: 8. CDR3 in DNA: TGTGCCAGCAGCATCGGGACTAGCGGGGAAGGAACCGGGGAGCTGTTTTTT. It translates to CASSIGTSGEGTGELFF.

The chain couples TRBV28 to TRBJ1-5, with D uncertain. The germline CDR1 and CDR2 sequences are MDHEN and SYDVKM. CDR3 length: 14 residues. Trimming shortened V by 5 bases and J by 2 bases, and 10 bases separated the two germline ends. The CDR3 coding sequence is TGTGCCAGCAGTCTTTACTCGGGCAATCAGCCCCAGCATTTT. This codes for CASSLYSGNQPQHF.